This record concerns one T cell receptor beta chain sequence. These data belong to a study of blood T cells in healthy people across ages. Primed by a sample-barcoded 5' primer and a J-beta primer mix, a second PCR proceeded for about 7 to 12 cycles. TCRdb analysed the 5' RACE reads with MiXCR anew, one entry per CDR3 protein. The table has roughly 550,000 distinct CDR3 sequences, under 30% seen once. Every participating donor contributed about 10 milliliters of peripheral blood through a draw. Per the germline V gene, CDR1 is MNHEY and CDR2 is SVGEGT. V was clipped by 5 bases and J by 5 bases, with 12 bases between them. CDR3 length: 14 residues. The sample also formed part of further work on T cells of mothers and their children. That investigation notes: The TCR beta CDR3 read count exceeded 9 million for each mother and was 2.5 million to 3 million for each child. Slightly higher, non-significant overlap characterized related mother-child pairs relative to unrelated pairs.

The sequence derives from a boy between 10 and 17 years old in good health. Specimen: blood. The V and J genes are TRBV6-2 or TRBV6-3 and TRBJ1-4, with a weak D call TRBD1 (5 bases). The CDR3: CASSLQGWNEKLFF. The DNA of the CDR3 is TGTGCCAGCAGTCTCCAGGGATGGAATGAAAAACTGTTTTTT.